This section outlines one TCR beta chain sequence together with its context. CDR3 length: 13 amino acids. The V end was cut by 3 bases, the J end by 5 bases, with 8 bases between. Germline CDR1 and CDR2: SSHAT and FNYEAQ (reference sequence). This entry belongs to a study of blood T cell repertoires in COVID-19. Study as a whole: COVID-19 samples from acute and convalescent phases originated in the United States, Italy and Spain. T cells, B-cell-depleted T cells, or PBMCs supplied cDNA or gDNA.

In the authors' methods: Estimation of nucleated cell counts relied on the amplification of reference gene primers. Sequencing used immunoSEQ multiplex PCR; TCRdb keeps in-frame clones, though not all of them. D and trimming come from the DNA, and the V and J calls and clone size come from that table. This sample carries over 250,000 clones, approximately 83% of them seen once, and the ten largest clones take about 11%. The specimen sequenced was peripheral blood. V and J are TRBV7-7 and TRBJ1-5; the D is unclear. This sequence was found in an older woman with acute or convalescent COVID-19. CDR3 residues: CASSLKEDQPQHF. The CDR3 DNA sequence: TGTGCCAGCAGCTTGAAAGAGGATCAGCCCCAGCATTTT.